A selection of T cell receptor beta chains follows, all from one sample in a study of CD8 T cells in Susac syndrome. TCRdb passed the immunoSEQ multiplex PCR reads through MiXCR, listing each CDR3 protein once. The table shows 140,000 to 150,000 distinct CDR3 sequences, with approximately 95% occurring only once. What was sequenced was CD4+ T cells from PBMCs. The receptors originated from a human donor with multiple sclerosis. The CDR3 runs from the conserved cysteine through the conserved F or W. The order of the fields is D gene, J gene, V gene, clone size, CDR3 protein, CDR3 DNA. The D gene is left open where the match is weak. The size of a clone is reported for some rows only, either as once, few or many, or as a class for expanded clones.

>-|TRBJ1-2|TRBV5-6|-
CASSLWGWNGYTF
TGTGCCAGCAGCTTATGGGGGTGGAATGGCTACACCTTC
>TRBD2|TRBJ2-1|TRBV5-1|-
CASSSGGGPGQFF
TGCGCCAGCAGCTCGGGGGGAGGCCCCGGGCAGTTCTTC
>-|TRBJ2-1|TRBV7-6|-
CASSPRDFGPRNEQFF
TGTGCCAGCAGCCCTCGGGACTTCGGACCGAGGAATGAGCAGTTCTTC
>-|TRBJ2-3|TRBV24-1|-
CATSAPTDTQYF
TGTGCCACCAGTGCTCCGACAGATACGCAGTATTTT
>TRBD1|TRBJ1-6|TRBV25-1|-
CASSLGQLSRGSPLHF
TGTGCCAGCAGTCTGGGACAGCTATCTCGAGGATCACCCCTCCACTTT
>TRBD2|TRBJ2-1|TRBV28|-
CASSFSGLAGVYEQFF
TGTGCCAGCAGTTTTTCGGGGCTAGCGGGAGTCTATGAGCAGTTCTTC
>-|TRBJ2-3|TRBV25-1|-
CASSVPKGADTQYF
TGTGCCAGCAGTGTCCCCAAAGGGGCAGATACGCAGTATTTT
>-|TRBJ2-1|TRBV11-2|once
CASSRWGDEQFF
TGTGCCAGCAGCCGCTGGGGAGATGAGCAGTTCTTC
>TRBD1|TRBJ1-3|TRBV9|-
CASSVWDSSGNTIYF
TGTGCCAGCAGCGTTTGGGACAGCTCTGGAAACACCATATATTTT
>TRBD1|TRBJ2-3|TRBV28|-
CASSHRGLTDTQYF
TGTGCCAGCAGCCACAGGGGGCTGACAGATACGCAGTATTTT
>TRBD1|TRBJ1-5|TRBV7-9|-
CASSLVTGTGGNQPQHF
TGTGCCAGCAGCTTAGTCACCGGGACAGGGGGGAATCAGCCCCAGCATTTT
>TRBD1|TRBJ2-2|TRBV29-1|-
CSVGQGRDTGELFF
TGCAGCGTTGGACAGGGACGGGACACCGGGGAGCTGTTTTTT
>-|TRBJ2-7|TRBV28|-
CASSLPYYEQYF
TGTGCCAGCAGTTTACCCTACTACGAGCAGTACTTC
>-|TRBJ2-7|TRBV30|-
CAWTSDSSYEQYF
TGTGCCTGGACCTCGGACAGCTCCTACGAGCAGTACTTC
>-|TRBJ2-5|TRBV23-1|-
CASCKPQETQYF
TGCGCCAGCTGCAAACCCCAGGAGACCCAGTACTTC
>TRBD2|TRBJ2-4|TRBV6-6|-
CASTPLAGGGKNIQYF
TGTGCCAGCACCCCACTAGCGGGAGGCGGCAAAAACATTCAGTACTTC
>TRBD2|TRBJ2-1|TRBV6-5|-
CASRSRTSGRARRSYNEQFF
TGTGCCAGCAGATCTCGGACTAGCGGGAGGGCCAGGCGTTCCTACAATGAGCAGTTCTTC
>TRBD1|TRBJ1-5|TRBV27|-
CASSPSGGASNQPQHF
TGTGCCAGCAGTCCGTCAGGGGGGGCTAGCAATCAGCCCCAGCATTTT